Below, 20 T cell receptor beta chains from the same sample are listed, as sequenced in a study of early T cells in non-severe SARS-CoV-2 infection (dated by TCRdb to about 2021). Libraries were built with 5' RACE. For sequencing, a NextSeq 500 was employed. TCRdb redid the processing of the public reads, applying fastp at Q25 and MiXCR, and retained in-frame beta chains. Under each unique CDR3 protein, matching rows form one entry showing the most common genes and DNA. Counted in this sample were 30,000 or so distinct CDR3 sequences; less than 8.5% of them appeared once. The ten largest clonotypes hold under 5% of the sample. The sample taken for sequencing was whole blood. These TCRs come from an adult who was a healthcare worker with PCR-confirmed SARS-CoV-2 infection or an uninfected control (not recorded which).

The table lists this clonotype with many counts. The chain has TRBV7-3 and TRBJ2-3, with a weak D call TRBD1 (6 bases). The CDR3 loop spans 15 amino acids. CDR1 SGHTA and CDR2 FQGTGA come from the germline V gene. V lost 5 bases to trimming and J lost 0 bases, with 12 bases between them. The CDR3, as DNA: TGTGCCAGCAGCCCCCAGGGGAGCAGCACAGATACGCAGTATTTT. Translated: CASSPQGSSTDTQYF.

This clonotype was recorded many times. V gene TRBV19 combines with J gene TRBJ1-1; D unresolved. There are 12 residues in the CDR3. CDR1 and CDR2 from the germline V gene are LNHDA and SQIVND (reference sequence). The V and J ends lost 7 bases and 7 bases respectively, with 13 bases between them. CDR3 nucleotides: TGTGCCAGTAAGTCGGTCCGGGATGAAGCTTTCTTT. It translates to CASKSVRDEAFF.

This clonotype was observed a few times. This chain links TRBV20-1 with TRBJ1-1, with 8 bases that match TRBD1. Looked up from germline, CDR1 is DFQATT and CDR2 is SNEGSKA (reference sequence). The V gene end was trimmed by 1 base and the J gene end by 3 bases; junction bases not matched to a gene: 7. The length of the CDR3 is 15 residues. The CDR3 coding sequence is TGCAGTGCTAGAGCAGGGGGCACGAGGGACACTGAAGCTTTCTTT. Translation: CSARAGGTRDTEAFF.

In this sample, this clonotype turned up many times. This chain uses TRBV6-5 with TRBJ2-2, with D perhaps matching TRBD1 (5 bases). The V and J ends lost 0 bases and 1 base respectively, with 15 bases between them. Germline-derived CDR1 and CDR2 are MNHEY and SVGAGI. The CDR3 loop spans 18 amino acids. CDR3 protein: CASSYSTLQALNTGELFF. The DNA for the CDR3 is TGTGCCAGCAGTTACTCGACTCTACAGGCGCTGAACACCGGGGAGCTGTTTTTT.

This clonotype came up many times. V is TRBV29-1 and J is TRBJ1-1, with a weak D call TRBD1 (6 bases). The CDR3 is 14 amino acids. Trimming took 4 bases from V and 5 from J, leaving 17 bases between them. Germline V CDR1 and CDR2: SQVTM, ANQGSEA. In DNA form, the CDR3 reads TGCAGCGTTGTTCGGGGGCTGAGGCAGACTGAAGCTTTCTTT. Its translation is CSVVRGLRQTEAFF.

This clonotype was seen a few times. The gene calls are TRBV18 and TRBJ2-1, with 7 nucleotides matching TRBD1. Germline assignment: CDR1 KGHSH and CDR2 LQKENI. The CDR3 is 16 residues long. The V and J ends lost 4 bases and 2 bases, in that order; junction bases with no gene match: 8. The CDR3 DNA follows: TGTGCCAGCTCACTATTAGCCGGGACAGCCTACAATGAGCAGTTCTTC. Translated: CASSLLAGTAYNEQFF.

The chain recombines TRBV23-1 with TRBJ1-6; D ambiguous. TRBV23-1 is treated as an ORF (open reading frame) with a function not yet certain. V lost 2 bases and J lost 0, with 11 bases in between. The CDR3 is 17 amino acids. CDR3 sequence reads: CASSQGGTISYNSPLHF. CDR3 DNA sequence: TGCGCCAGCAGTCAAGGCGGCACCATCTCCTATAATTCACCCCTCCACTTT.

This clonotype has ten or more counts. The V and J genes are TRBV6-5 and TRBJ2-3; D is unclear. Germline V gene sequence: CDR1 MNHEY, CDR2 SVGAGI. This CDR3 region has 17 residues. The germline V and J ends were trimmed by 4 bases and 0 bases, with 17 bases remaining between them. The DNA of the CDR3 is TGTGCCAGCAGTTGCGTACAGCGCCCGTCTAGCACAGATACGCAGTATTTT. Encoded protein: CASSCVQRPSSTDTQYF.

This clonotype has ten or more counts. The chain links TRBV20-1 to TRBJ2-7; the match to TRBD2 covers 11 bases. CDR3 length: 14 residues. Trimming cost V 3 bases and J 7 bases; bases outside gene matches: 8. Per the germline V gene, CDR1 is DFQATT and CDR2 is SNEGSKA (reference sequence). This CDR3 reads CSASLAGGRWEQYF. The CDR3 nucleotides read TGCAGTGCTAGTCTAGCGGGAGGAAGGTGGGAGCAGTACTTC.

Many counts were recorded for this clonotype. At one end the junction does not follow the germline gene, possibly because of a read error. The CDR3 coding sequence is TGTGCCAGCAGGACGGAGCTCGTTTATCACTTC. Its translation is CASRTELVYHF. The chain couples TRBV6-2 or TRBV6-3 to TRBJ2-7, with no clear D. The germline CDR1 and CDR2 sequences are MNHEY and SVGEGT. This CDR3 comprises 11 residues.

The chain uses TRBV10-3 and TRBJ2-7, with D uncertain. V lost 2 bases, J lost 0 bases, and 8 bases lay in between. Germline V gene data show CDR1 as ENHRY and CDR2 as SYGVKD. This CDR3 has 14 residues. This chain's CDR3 is CAISEGLSSYEQYF. The CDR3 DNA reads TGTGCCATCAGTGAGGGGCTTAGCTCCTACGAGCAGTACTTC.

This chain links TRBV12-3 or TRBV12-4 with TRBJ1-2, with 10 nucleotides matching TRBD1. The CDR3 sequence is 14 residues long. Trimming took 5 bases from V and 5 from J; bases not matched to a gene: 5. CDR3 in amino acids: CASSTMDRGYGYTF. The CDR3 DNA is TGTGCCAGCAGTACTATGGACAGGGGGTATGGCTACACCTTC.

V usage is TRBV7-6 and J usage is TRBJ2-2; possible D gene TRBD1, 6 bases. V was shortened by 4 bases and J by 2 bases, with 14 bases between the two germline ends. CDR1 SGHVS and CDR2 FNYEAQ come from the germline V gene. This CDR3 region has 16 residues. The CDR3 nucleotides read TGTGCCAGCAGCTCAAGGACAGTAGCCAACACCGGGGAGCTGTTTTTT. It is translated as CASSSRTVANTGELFF. The full variable domain, its missing parts supplied by reference TRBV7-6 and TRBJ2-2, is GAGVSQSPRYKVTKRGQDVALRCDPISGHVSLYWYRQALGQGPEFLTYFNYEAQQDKSGLPNDRFSAERPEGSISTLTIQRTEQRDSAMYRCASSSRTVANTGELFFGEGSRLTVL.

The sample holds many counts of this clonotype. The rearrangement joins TRBV12-3 or TRBV12-4 to TRBJ1-1; no definite D call. The CDR3 has 13 residues. The V end lost 5 bases, the J end lost 1 base, and 8 bases lay between the germline ends. DNA for the CDR3: TGTGCCAGCAGTATCCTAGGGAACACTGAAGCTTTCTTT. This codes for CASSILGNTEAFF.

This clonotype showed up many times. The J gene is TRBJ2-3, the V gene TRBV6-6; unclear D gene. CDR1 is MNHNY, CDR2 SVGAGI, per germline (reference sequence). The CDR3 runs to 10 residues. V was cut by 6 bases and J by 5 bases, with 3 bases left in between. CDR3 DNA sequence: TGTGCCAGCAGGAAAGATACGCAGTATTTT. Translated, it gives CASRKDTQYF.

This clonotype was seen at least ten times. The chain combines TRBV6-5 with TRBJ2-7; D is unclear. Per the germline V gene, CDR1 is MNHEY and CDR2 is SVGAGI. V lost 7 bases to trimming and J lost 5 bases, with 15 bases between them. The CDR3 is 13 residues long. CDR3 in amino acids: CASKSSRWDEQYF. For the CDR3, the DNA is TGTGCCAGCAAGTCGAGCCGTTGGGACGAGCAGTACTTC.

This clonotype was detected many times. The CDR3 loop is CASRLALGRDRGRNSPLHF. The DNA for the CDR3 is TGTGCAAGTCGCTTAGCGCTAGGGCGGGACAGGGGGCGGAATTCACCCCTCCACTTT. The J gene is TRBJ1-6, the V gene TRBV12-2; the table calls TRBD1, which could not be checked here. TRBV12-2 is marked as a pseudogene. The CDR3 loop spans 19 amino acids.

This clonotype showed up just a few times. The chain combines TRBV27 with TRBJ2-7; possibly TRBD2 for D (5 bases). Trimming stripped 4 bases from V and 1 base from J, with 11 bases between. The CDR3 runs 14 residues. Germline V lookup: CDR1 MNHEY, CDR2 SMNVEV (reference sequence). The DNA for the CDR3 is TGTGCCAGCAGTTCCGAGCGGTTGTCCTACGAGCAGTACTTC. This codes for CASSSERLSYEQYF.

This clonotype was observed many times. This CDR3 is CASSPGGLVTYNEQFF. The CDR3 coding sequence is TGTGCCAGTTCCCCAGGTGGGTTGGTCACCTACAATGAGCAGTTCTTC. The V call is TRBV6-5, the J call TRBJ2-1; the D is unclear. Germline CDR1 reads MNHEY; CDR2 reads SVGAGI. Trimming removed 9 bases from V and 2 bases from J, with 20 bases in between. This CDR3 is 16 amino acids long.

By share, this clonotype counts as medium-sized. J is TRBJ2-6 and V is TRBV20-1; no clear D gene. Trimming shortened V by 6 bases and J by 1 base, and 7 bases separated the two germline ends. There are 13 residues in the CDR3. Germline loops: CDR1 DFQATT, CDR2 SNEGSKA (reference sequence). CDR3 in amino acids: CSAERSGANVLTF. CDR3 DNA sequence: TGCAGTGCCGAGAGGTCTGGGGCCAACGTCCTGACTTTC.